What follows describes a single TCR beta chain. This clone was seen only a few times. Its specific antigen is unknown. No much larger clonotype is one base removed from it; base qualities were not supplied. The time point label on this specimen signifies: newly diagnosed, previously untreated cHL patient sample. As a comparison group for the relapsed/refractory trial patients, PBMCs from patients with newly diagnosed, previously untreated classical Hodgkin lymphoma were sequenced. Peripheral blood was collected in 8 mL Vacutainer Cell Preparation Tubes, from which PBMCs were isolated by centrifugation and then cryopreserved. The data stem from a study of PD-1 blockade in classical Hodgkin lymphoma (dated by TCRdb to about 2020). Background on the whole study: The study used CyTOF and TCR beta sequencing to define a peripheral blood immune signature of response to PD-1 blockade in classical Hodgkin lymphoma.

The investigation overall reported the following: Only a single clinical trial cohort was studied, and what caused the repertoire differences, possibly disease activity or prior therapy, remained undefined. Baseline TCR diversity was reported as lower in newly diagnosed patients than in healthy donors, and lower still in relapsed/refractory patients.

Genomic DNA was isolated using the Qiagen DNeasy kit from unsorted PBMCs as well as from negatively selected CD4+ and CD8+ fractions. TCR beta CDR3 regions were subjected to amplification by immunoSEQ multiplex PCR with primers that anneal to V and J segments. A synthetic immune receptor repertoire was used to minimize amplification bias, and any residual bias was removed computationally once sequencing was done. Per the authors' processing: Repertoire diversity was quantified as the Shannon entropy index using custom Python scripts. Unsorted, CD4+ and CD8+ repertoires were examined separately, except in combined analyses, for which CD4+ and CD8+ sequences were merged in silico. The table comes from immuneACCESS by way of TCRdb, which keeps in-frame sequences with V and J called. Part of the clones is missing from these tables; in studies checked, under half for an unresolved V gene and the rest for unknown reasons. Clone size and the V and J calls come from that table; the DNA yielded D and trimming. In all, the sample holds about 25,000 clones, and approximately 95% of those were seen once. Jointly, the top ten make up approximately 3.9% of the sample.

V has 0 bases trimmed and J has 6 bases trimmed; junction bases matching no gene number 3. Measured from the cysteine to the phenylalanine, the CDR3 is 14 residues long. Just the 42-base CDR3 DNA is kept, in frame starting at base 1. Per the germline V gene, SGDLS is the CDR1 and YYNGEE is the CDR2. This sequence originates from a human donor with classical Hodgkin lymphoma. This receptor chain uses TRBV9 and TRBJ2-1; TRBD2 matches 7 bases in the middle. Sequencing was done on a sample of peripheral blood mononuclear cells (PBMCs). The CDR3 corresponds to CASSVGGGRNEQFF. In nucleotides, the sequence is TGTGCCAGCAGCGTAGGGGGAGGGCGCAATGAGCAGTTCTTC.